This entry lists 18 T cell receptor beta chains sequenced from one sample in a study of cytomegalovirus exposure and HLA in healthy donors. TCRdb keeps only in-frame clones here, not all; method: immunoSEQ multiplex PCR. The table shows about 120,000 clones, with about nine tenths occurring only once. The sequencing sample was made of PBMCs. The receptors derive from a woman under 30 in good health and CMV-seronegative.

The chain combines TRBV6-1 with TRBJ2-7; 10 bases map to TRBD2. V dropped 6 bases and J dropped 0; count of bases not matched to a gene: 5. Per the germline V gene, CDR1 is MNHNS and CDR2 is SASEGT. The length of the CDR3 is 15 residues. Here the CDR3 DNA reads TGTGCCAGCAGGGGGACTAGCGATCGCTCCTACGAGCAGTACTTC. Encoded protein: CASRGTSDRSYEQYF.

This chain connects TRBV7-8 to TRBJ2-2, with 9 bases matching TRBD2. This CDR3 comprises 16 residues. V lost 1 base to trimming and J lost 0 bases; unmatched junction nucleotides: 0. Germline V CDR1 and CDR2: SGHVS, FQNEAQ. The CDR3 DNA reads as TGTGCCAGCAGCTTAGGACTAGCGGCGAACACCGGGGAGCTGTTTTTT. It yields the protein CASSLGLAANTGELFF.

The chain recombines TRBV5-8 with TRBJ2-3; 7 bases match TRBD1. CDR1 is SGHTS, CDR2 YDEGEE, per germline. J was trimmed by 3 bases and V by 0 bases; bases with no gene match: 4. The CDR3 has 15 residues. The CDR3 reads CASSLGQGETDTQYF. CDR3 coding DNA: TGTGCCAGCAGCTTGGGCCAGGGGGAGACAGATACGCAGTATTTT.

V and J are TRBV7-8 and TRBJ1-2, with TRBD1 as a possible D gene (6 bases). The CDR3 is 14 amino acids. Between the trimmed V and J ends, which lost 0 bases and 7 bases, there was a span of 12 bases. Germline assignment: CDR1 SGHVS and CDR2 FQNEAQ. This chain's CDR3 is CASSLATGSVGYTF. CDR3 bases: TGTGCCAGCAGCTTAGCAACAGGGAGTGTTGGCTACACCTTC.

The chain recombines TRBV11-2 with TRBJ2-7; maybe TRBD1 (5 bases). This CDR3 region has 15 residues. The V and J ends lost 1 base and 5 bases respectively, with 15 bases between them. CDR1 and CDR2 (germline): SGHAT, FQNNGV. The CDR3 sequence is CASSLGGLGVNEQYF. DNA for the CDR3: TGTGCCAGCAGCTTAGGGGGTTTAGGGGTCAACGAGCAGTACTTC.

The rearrangement uses TRBV9 and TRBJ2-3, with D possibly being TRBD1 (6 bases). The CDR3 has 18 residues. V lost 4 bases and J lost 2, with 23 bases in between. Germline V CDR1 and CDR2: SGDLS, YYNGEE. The CDR3 sequence: CASSTHPEGGGFTDTQYF. Here the CDR3 DNA reads TGTGCCAGCAGCACCCACCCCGAGGGTGGGGGCTTCACAGATACGCAGTATTTT.

This clone appeared a single time. J is TRBJ2-7 and V is TRBV10-3, with TRBD2 as a possible D gene (6 bases). V was clipped by 10 bases and J by 0 bases, with 13 bases between them. This CDR3 region has 13 residues. Germline V gene data show CDR1 as ENHRY and CDR2 as SYGVKD. The CDR3 DNA sequence: TGTGCCACCGGGGCGGGGAACTCCTACGAGCAGTACTTC. Translating it yields CATGAGNSYEQYF.

V gene TRBV5-5 combines with J gene TRBJ2-5; 12 bases match TRBD2. The V gene's germline CDR1 is SGHKS and CDR2 YYEKEE (reference sequence). The CDR3 is 15 residues long. Losses at the gene ends were 0 bases for V and 4 bases for J; bases not matched to a gene: 1. CDR3 in amino acids: CASSLVGLAGETQYF. The CDR3 nucleotides are TGTGCCAGCAGCTTGGTGGGACTAGCGGGAGAGACCCAGTACTTC.

This clone showed up just a few times. This sequence joins TRBV10-1 and TRBJ1-2; D perhaps matches TRBD1 (6 bases). In germline, CDR1 is WNHNN, CDR2 SYGVQD (reference sequence). CDR3 size: 13 residues. The V end was cut by 7 bases, the J end by 3 bases, with 12 bases between. The CDR3 nucleotides are TGCGCCAGCAATGTCTACAGGGACTATGGCTACACCTTC. It yields the protein CASNVYRDYGYTF.

The J gene is TRBJ1-2, the V gene TRBV19; D possibly corresponds to TRBD1 (6 bases). Deletions cut 4 bases from V and 0 bases from J, with 15 bases between. CDR1 LNHDA and CDR2 SQIVND come from the germline V gene (reference sequence). The CDR3 totals 16 residues. The CDR3 reads CASSTRQVTANYGYTF. The CDR3 DNA is TGTGCCAGTAGTACCAGACAGGTAACAGCTAACTATGGCTACACCTTC.

The rearrangement links TRBV10-3 to TRBJ1-2; no reliable D call. V lost 4 bases to trimming and J lost 4 bases, with 10 bases between them. The CDR3 is 13 residues long. Germline V gene data show CDR1 as ENHRY and CDR2 as SYGVKD. The CDR3 loop is CAISGAQSYGYTF. The CDR3 nucleotides are TGTGCCATCAGTGGGGCTCAGAGCTATGGCTACACCTTC.

This chain links TRBV2 with TRBJ2-2; no clear D. Per the germline V gene, CDR1 is SNHLY and CDR2 is FYNNEI. V lost 5 bases to trimming and J lost 1 base, with 14 bases between them. This CDR3 is 16 amino acids long. CDR3 nucleotides: TGTGCCAGCAGTCCAGAAAACAGTAGGAACACCGGGGAGCTGTTTTTT. Translated, it gives CASSPENSRNTGELFF.

V gene TRBV6-6 combines with J gene TRBJ2-3; D is uncertain. The CDR3 spans 12 residues. The V and J ends lost 4 bases and 6 bases respectively, with 8 bases between them. Germline V gene sequence: CDR1 MNHNY, CDR2 SVGAGI (reference sequence). This CDR3 reads CASSSPPDTQYF. For the CDR3, the DNA is TGTGCCAGCAGTTCCCCCCCTGATACGCAGTATTTT.

The CDR3: CSVEGGRSEQFF. The CDR3 bases are TGCAGCGTTGAAGGGGGGAGGTCTGAGCAGTTCTTC. The rearrangement links TRBV29-1 to TRBJ2-1; perhaps TRBD2 as D (6 bases). Germline values: CDR1 SQVTM, CDR2 ANQGSEA. CDR3 length: 12 residues. The germline V and J ends were trimmed by 1 base and 9 bases, with 10 bases remaining between them.

This clone was counted only a few times. The chain employs TRBV6-1 and TRBJ2-7, with 7 bases that match TRBD2. Germline CDR1 MNHNS, CDR2 SASEGT. The CDR3 sequence is 15 residues long. Trimming at V came to 8 bases and at J to 3 bases, leaving 13 bases not matched to a gene. CDR3 residues: CASQVSGTLVYEQYF. In DNA, the CDR3 is TGTGCCAGCCAGGTGAGCGGGACCCTCGTCTACGAGCAGTACTTC.

The gene calls are TRBV30 and TRBJ2-3; D perhaps matches TRBD1 (5 bases). This CDR3 is built from 15 residues. In germline, CDR1 is GTSNPN, CDR2 SVGIG (reference sequence). V dropped 0 bases and J dropped 0 bases, with 10 bases sitting between them. DNA of the CDR3: TGTGCCTGGAGTGTTCCCAGGGCTAGCACAGATACGCAGTATTTT. This translates into CAWSVPRASTDTQYF.

This chain links TRBV7-6 with TRBJ2-1; TRBD2 matches at 9 bases. V dropped 0 bases and J dropped 0; count of bases not matched to a gene: 6. Germline V lookup: CDR1 SGHVS, CDR2 FNYEAQ. The CDR3 loop spans 18 amino acids. For the CDR3, the DNA is TGTGCCAGCAGCTTAGCCCCTAGCGGGGCCCGCTCCTACAATGAGCAGTTCTTC. It codes for CASSLAPSGARSYNEQFF.

This chain links TRBV6-1 with TRBJ2-3; 9 bases fit TRBD2. Germline V CDR1 and CDR2: MNHNS, SASEGT. The ends lost 7 bases at V and 2 bases at J; junction bases unmatched: 7. CDR3 length equals 15 residues. CDR3 in DNA: TGTGCCAGCATTAGACTAGCGGCCCTCACAGATACGCAGTATTTT. Translating gives CASIRLAALTDTQYF.